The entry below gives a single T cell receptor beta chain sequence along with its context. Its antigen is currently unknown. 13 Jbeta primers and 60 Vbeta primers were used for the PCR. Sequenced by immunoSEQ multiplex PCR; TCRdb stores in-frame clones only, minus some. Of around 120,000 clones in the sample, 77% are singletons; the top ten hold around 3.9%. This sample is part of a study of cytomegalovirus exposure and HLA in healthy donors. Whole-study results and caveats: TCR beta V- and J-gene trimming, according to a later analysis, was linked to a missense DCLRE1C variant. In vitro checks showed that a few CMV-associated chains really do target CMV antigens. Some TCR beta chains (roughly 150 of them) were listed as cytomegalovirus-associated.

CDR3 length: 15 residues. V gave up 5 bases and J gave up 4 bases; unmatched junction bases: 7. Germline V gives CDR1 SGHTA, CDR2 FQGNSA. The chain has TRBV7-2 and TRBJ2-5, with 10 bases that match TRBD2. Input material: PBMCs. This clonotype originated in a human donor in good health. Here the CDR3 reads CASSPGLATPETQYF. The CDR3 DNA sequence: TGTGCCAGCAGCCCGGGACTAGCGACCCCAGAGACCCAGTACTTC.